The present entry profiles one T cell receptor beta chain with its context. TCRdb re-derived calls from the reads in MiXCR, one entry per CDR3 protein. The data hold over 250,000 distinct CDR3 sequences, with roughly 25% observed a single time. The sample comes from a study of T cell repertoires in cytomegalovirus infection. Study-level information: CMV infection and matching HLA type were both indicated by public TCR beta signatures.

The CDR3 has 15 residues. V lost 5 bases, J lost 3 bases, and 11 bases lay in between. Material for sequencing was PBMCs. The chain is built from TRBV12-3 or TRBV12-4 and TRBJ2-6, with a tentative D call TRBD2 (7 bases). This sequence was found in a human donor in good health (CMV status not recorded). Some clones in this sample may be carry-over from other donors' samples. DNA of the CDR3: TGTGCCAGCAGTGCGGGGGCGCTTGGGGCCAACGTCCTGACTTTC. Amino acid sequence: CASSAGALGANVLTF.